This T cell receptor beta chain was identified during a study of OX40 agonist ivuxolimab in advanced cancers. Study details: The eligibility criteria allowed prior anti-PD-1, anti-PD-L1 or anti-CTLA-4 therapy, and about 40% had some. Findings and limits, study-wide: Partial responders treated at 0.1-3.0 mg/kg exhibited clonal expansion among the lowest measured.

The V end was cut by 0 bases, the J end by 4 bases, with 7 bases between. The CDR3 consists of 13 residues. Germline assignment: CDR1 SGHRS and CDR2 YFSETQ. With regard to this clone: Its target is unknown.

Clones were read by immunoSEQ multiplex PCR, and TCRdb kept only the in-frame ones, dropping some. The table includes approximately 67,000 clones, about nine tenths detected once. The sampling schedule covered blood at baseline, cycle 4 day 1, and cycle 7 day 1. The sequence was collected from an adult with an advanced solid tumor such as melanoma, head and neck, liver or kidney cancer. The sequenced sample was CD4+ or CD8+ T cells sorted from blood, obtained in a trial of the OX40 agonist ivuxolimab. The chain recombines TRBV5-1 with TRBJ1-2; a possible D gene is TRBD1 (5 bases). CDR3 amino acids: CASSLDTGYGYTF. CDR3 nucleotides: TGCGCCAGCAGCTTGGACACAGGCTATGGCTACACCTTC.